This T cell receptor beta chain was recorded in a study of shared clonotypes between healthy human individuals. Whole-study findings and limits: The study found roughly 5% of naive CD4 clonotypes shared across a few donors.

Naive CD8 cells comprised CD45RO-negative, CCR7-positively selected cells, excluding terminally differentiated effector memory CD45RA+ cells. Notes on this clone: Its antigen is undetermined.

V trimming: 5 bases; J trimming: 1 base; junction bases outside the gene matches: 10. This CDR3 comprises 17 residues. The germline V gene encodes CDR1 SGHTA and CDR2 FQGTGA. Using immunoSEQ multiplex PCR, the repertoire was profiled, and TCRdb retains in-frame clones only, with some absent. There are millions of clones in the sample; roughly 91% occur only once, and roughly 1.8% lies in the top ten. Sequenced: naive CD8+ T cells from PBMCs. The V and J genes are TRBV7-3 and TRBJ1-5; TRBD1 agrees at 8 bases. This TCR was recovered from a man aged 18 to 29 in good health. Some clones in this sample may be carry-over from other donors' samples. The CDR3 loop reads CASSIIHQGASNQPQHF. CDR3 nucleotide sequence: TGTGCCAGCAGCATCATCCATCAGGGGGCAAGCAATCAGCCCCAGCATTTT.